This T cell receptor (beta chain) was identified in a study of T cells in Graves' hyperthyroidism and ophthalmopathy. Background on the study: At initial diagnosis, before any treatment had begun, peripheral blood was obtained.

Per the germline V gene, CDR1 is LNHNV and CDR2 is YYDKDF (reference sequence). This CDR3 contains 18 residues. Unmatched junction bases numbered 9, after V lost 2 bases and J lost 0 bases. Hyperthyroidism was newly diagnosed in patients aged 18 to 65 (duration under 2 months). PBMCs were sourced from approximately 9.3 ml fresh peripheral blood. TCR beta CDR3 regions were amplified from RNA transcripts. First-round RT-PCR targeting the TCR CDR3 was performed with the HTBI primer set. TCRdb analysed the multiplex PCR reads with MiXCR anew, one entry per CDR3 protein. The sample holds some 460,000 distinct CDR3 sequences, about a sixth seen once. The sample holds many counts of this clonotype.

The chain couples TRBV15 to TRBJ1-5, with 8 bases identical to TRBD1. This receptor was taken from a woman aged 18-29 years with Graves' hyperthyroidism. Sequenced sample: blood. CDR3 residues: CATSRHRGAVYSNQPQHF. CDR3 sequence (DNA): TGTGCCACCAGCAGACACAGGGGGGCCGTATATAGCAATCAGCCCCAGCATTTT.